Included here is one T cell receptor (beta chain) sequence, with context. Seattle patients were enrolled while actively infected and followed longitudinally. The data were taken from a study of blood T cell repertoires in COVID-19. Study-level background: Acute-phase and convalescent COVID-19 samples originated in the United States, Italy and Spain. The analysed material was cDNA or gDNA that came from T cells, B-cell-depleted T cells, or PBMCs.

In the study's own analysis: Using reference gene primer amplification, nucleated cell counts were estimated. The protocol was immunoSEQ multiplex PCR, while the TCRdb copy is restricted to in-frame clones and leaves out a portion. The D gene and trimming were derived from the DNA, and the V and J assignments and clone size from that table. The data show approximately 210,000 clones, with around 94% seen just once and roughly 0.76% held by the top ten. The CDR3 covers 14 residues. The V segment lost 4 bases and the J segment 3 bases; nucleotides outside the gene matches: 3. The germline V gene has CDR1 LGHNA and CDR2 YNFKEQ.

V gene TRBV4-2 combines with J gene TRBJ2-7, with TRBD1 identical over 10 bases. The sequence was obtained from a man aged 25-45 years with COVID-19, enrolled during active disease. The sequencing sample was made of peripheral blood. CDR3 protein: CASSPGQGDYEQYF. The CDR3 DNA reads TGTGCCAGCAGCCCCGGACAGGGGGACTACGAGCAGTACTTC.